A selection of T cell receptor beta chains follows, all from one sample in a study of draining lymph node invasion in breast cancer. TCRdb recomputed calls from the bulk RNA-seq reads with MiXCR, one row per CDR3 protein. The sample contains roughly 2,000 distinct CDR3 sequences, about 84% of which appear only once. The sample comprised sorted memory CD4+ effector T cells from a lymph node. These receptors all come from a female donor with luminal breast cancer. CDR3s include the opening cysteine and the closing phenylalanine or tryptophan. Each record gives: D gene, clone size, V gene, J gene, CDR3 DNA, CDR3 protein. D genes are given only for firm matches. The size field is filled for only some rows; it gives once, few, many or a size class.

TRBD1	NA	TRBV6-1	TRBJ1-2	TGTGCCAGCAGAAAACGGACAGGGGGCCAAAACTATGGCTACACCTTC	CASRKRTGGQNYGYTF
TRBD2	NA	TRBV18	TRBJ2-1	TGTGCCAGCTCACCACCGGTCGGGGGGAAAAACAATGAGCAGTTCTTC	CASSPPVGGKNNEQFF
NA	NA	TRBV7-9	TRBJ1-1	TGTGCCAGCAGCTTAGGGACTGCGAACACTGAAGCTTTCTTT	CASSLGTANTEAFF
NA	NA	TRBV6-6	TRBJ1-5	TGTGCCAGCAGCTCACCCTGGGGGAGGAGTTATAGCAATCAGCCCCAGCATTTT	CASSSPWGRSYSNQPQHF
TRBD1	NA	TRBV19	TRBJ1-2	TGTGCCAGTAGTCCGAGGGACAGACCAGGCTACACCTTC	CASSPRDRPGYTF
NA	NA	TRBV7-2	TRBJ2-7	TGTGCCAGCAGCTTAGCTCTCCGACGCGAGGCCGAGCAGTACTTC	CASSLALRREAEQYF
NA	NA	TRBV6-2/TRBV6-3	TRBJ1-5	TGTGCCAGCAGTTTATCCATCAGTAGGGGGAATCAGCCCCAGCATTTT	CASSLSISRGNQPQHF
NA	NA	TRBV5-1	TRBJ1-1	TGCGCCAGCAGCTCCACAGACAGTTACACTGAAGCTTTCTTT	CASSSTDSYTEAFF
NA	NA	TRBV29-1	TRBJ2-5	TGCAGCGTTAAAGTTTCAGGACAAGAGACCCAGTACTTC	CSVKVSGQETQYF
TRBD2	NA	TRBV20-1	TRBJ2-1	TGCAGTGCTCAGTTCATATCCTACGGGGGGGCCAATGAGCAGTTCTTC	CSAQFISYGGANEQFF
NA	NA	TRBV5-1	TRBJ1-1	TGCGCCAGCAGCCCAACGGGGGCCCAGTTTGCTGAAGCTTTCTTT	CASSPTGAQFAEAFF
TRBD1	NA	TRBV7-2	TRBJ1-3	TGTGCCAGCAGCAGACCGACAGGGCCCGGAAACACCATATATTTT	CASSRPTGPGNTIYF
NA	NA	TRBV12-3/TRBV12-4	TRBJ1-2	TGTGCCAGCAGTGAAACACCTAACTATGGCTACACCTTC	CASSETPNYGYTF
TRBD1	NA	TRBV6-1	TRBJ1-5	TGTGCCAGCAATAGTGACAGGGTAGGTCAGCCCCAGCATTTT	CASNSDRVGQPQHF
TRBD1	NA	TRBV30	TRBJ2-2	TGTGCCTGGCAAACAGGGGTCGGTACCGGGGAGCTGTTTTTT	CAWQTGVGTGELFF
TRBD2	NA	TRBV3-1	TRBJ2-7	TGTGCCAGCAGCCCCTCAGCGGGGGGTTCCTACGAGCAGTACTTC	CASSPSAGGSYEQYF
NA	NA	TRBV6-5	TRBJ1-2	TGTGCCACCCAAAGCGGGACTCTTGAGGGAGGCTACACCTTC	CATQSGTLEGGYTF
NA	NA	TRBV27	TRBJ1-6	TGTGCCAGCAGTATGAGGGGCGGGGCTCCCCTCCACTTT	CASSMRGGAPLHF
NA	NA	TRBV19	TRBJ1-1	TGTGCCAGTAGCAAGGACAGAGAAGCTTTCTTT	CASSKDREAFF
NA	NA	TRBV12-3/TRBV12-4	TRBJ1-2	TGTGCCAGCAGTTCAAGGTTACAGGGCTCTGGCTACACCTTC	CASSSRLQGSGYTF
TRBD1	NA	TRBV11-2	TRBJ1-1	TGTGCCAGCAGCTTAGAGCCAGGGGGCGAAGCTTTCTTT	CASSLEPGGEAFF
TRBD2	once	TRBV29-1	TRBJ2-2	TGCAGCGCCCGCCCGGGGGGGGGTACCGGGGAGCTGTTTTTT	CSARPGGGTGELFF
NA	NA	TRBV5-1	TRBJ1-4	TGCGCCAGCAGTCGAGGGGACGCAACTAATGAAAAACTGTTTTTT	CASSRGDATNEKLFF
NA	NA	TRBV11-2	TRBJ1-4	TGTGCCAGCAGCCAGGGGAGGGGCCGGGAAAAACTGTTTTTT	CASSQGRGREKLFF
NA	NA	TRBV12-3/TRBV12-4	TRBJ2-5	TGTGCCAGCAGCACCCAAGAGACCCAGTACTTC	CASSTQETQYF
NA	NA	TRBV11-3	TRBJ2-1	TGTGCCAGCAGCTTAGAGAGTAGACTAGTGGGCAATGAGCAGTTCTTC	CASSLESRLVGNEQFF
NA	NA	TRBV29-1	TRBJ1-4	TGCAGCGTCGTAAGTAAGGAGGAAAAACTGTTTTTT	CSVVSKEEKLFF
NA	NA	TRBV10-3	TRBJ2-6	TGTGCCATCAGCCCTGAGGTGGGGGGCCTTTCGGGGGCCAACGTCCTGACTTTC	CAISPEVGGLSGANVLTF
TRBD1	NA	TRBV6-1	TRBJ2-1	TGTGCCAGCAGTGAAAGACAGGGAATTCGCCATGAGCAGTTCTTC	CASSERQGIRHEQFF
NA	NA	TRBV12-3/TRBV12-4	TRBJ2-1	TGTGCCAGCAGTCAAGGGGCTTACAATGAGCAGTTCTTC	CASSQGAYNEQFF
TRBD2	NA	TRBV3-1	TRBJ2-5	TGTGCCAGCAGCCAAGATAGAGCGCGGGGGGAGACCCAGTACTTC	CASSQDRARGETQYF
NA	NA	TRBV20-1	TRBJ1-2	TGCAGTGCTAGGATCTTCGGGACGTATGGCTACACCTTC	CSARIFGTYGYTF